This TCR beta chain derives from a study of T cell changes during pregnancy in multiple sclerosis. The V gene lost 7 bases and the J gene lost 2 bases, with 18 bases spanning the gap. CDR1 and CDR2 (germline): WNHNN, SYGVQD (reference sequence). The CDR3 extends over 15 amino acids. Only in-frame clones appear in the TCRdb table, and some are missing; sequencing was by immunoSEQ multiplex PCR. The sample holds around 43,000 clones; around 91% are singletons and the top ten take less than 0.8%. This clonotype was sampled from a female donor with multiple sclerosis, enrolled in a pregnancy study. Source: CD4+ T cells from peripheral blood mononuclear cells, taken before pregnancy. This chain joins TRBV10-1 and TRBJ2-7, with D maybe TRBD2 (5 bases). CDR3 amino acids: CASNPPRLLTYEQYF. The CDR3, as DNA: TGCGCCAGCAACCCCCCCCGACTATTAACCTACGAGCAGTACTTC.